Listed below are T cell receptor beta chains from one sample, sequenced in a study of blood T cell repertoires in COVID-19. The table came from immunoSEQ multiplex PCR; TCRdb's copy has only in-frame clones and leaves some out. The table shows roughly 250,000 clones, with about 90% occurring only once. Sequencing was carried out using peripheral blood. The receptors shown here come from a woman between 40 and 50 years old with acute or convalescent COVID-19. The conserved cysteine and the conserved F or W are not part of the CDR3 here.

TRBV5-6	TRBJ1-3	12	ASSWGLSGNTIY
TRBV19	TRBJ1-1	11	ASKLDRGTEAF
TRBV11-2	TRBJ2-2	16	ASSSALQLRGTAGELF
TRBV2	TRBJ1-4	15	ASSGPQVPATNEKLF
TRBV29-1	TRBJ2-2	14	SVEDTWGRGSGELF
TRBV20-1	TRBJ1-2	8	SADRSGYT
TRBV11-2	TRBJ1-1	14	ASSSAGGTVNTEAF
TRBV24-1	TRBJ1-1	10	ATPRINTEAF
TRBV30	TRBJ2-2	12	AWSSGVVTGELF
TRBV28	TRBJ1-3	12	ASSFQFSGNTIY
TRBV6-5	TRBJ1-5	11	ASSGGQNQPQH
TRBV24-1	TRBJ1-2	15	ATSDPDRGQTNYGYT
TRBV7-4	TRBJ1-6	17	ASSLERGLKTSYNSPLH
TRBV3-1/TRBV3-2	TRBJ2-2	12	ATTGKGSTGELF
TRBV27	TRBJ1-1	15	ASSFSPTETGVTEAF
TRBV9	TRBJ2-3	10	ASSLESDTQY
TRBV6-5	TRBJ1-1	11	ASSPGQPTEAF
TRBV6-1	TRBJ1-6	14	ASSESWSSYNSPLH
TRBV4-1	TRBJ1-1	12	ASSQVDIYTEAF
TRBV6-5	TRBJ1-3	10	ASISSGNTIY
TRBV5-4	TRBJ2-3	12	ASSGGAQADTQY
TRBV4-1	TRBJ1-1	11	ASSPPGQAEAF
TRBV6-4	TRBJ2-6	13	ASSDSLSGANVLT
TRBV11-2	TRBJ2-5	13	ASSYQRGGWETQY
TRBV7-8	TRBJ1-1	12	ASSLGGGLTEAF
TRBV4-2	TRBJ2-6	15	ASSDRYGFSGANVLT
TRBV9	TRBJ2-2	14	ASSLRLARNTGELF
TRBV9	TRBJ1-1	14	ASSVGHRLMGGEAF
TRBV5-4	TRBJ2-2	12	ASSLSELSGELF